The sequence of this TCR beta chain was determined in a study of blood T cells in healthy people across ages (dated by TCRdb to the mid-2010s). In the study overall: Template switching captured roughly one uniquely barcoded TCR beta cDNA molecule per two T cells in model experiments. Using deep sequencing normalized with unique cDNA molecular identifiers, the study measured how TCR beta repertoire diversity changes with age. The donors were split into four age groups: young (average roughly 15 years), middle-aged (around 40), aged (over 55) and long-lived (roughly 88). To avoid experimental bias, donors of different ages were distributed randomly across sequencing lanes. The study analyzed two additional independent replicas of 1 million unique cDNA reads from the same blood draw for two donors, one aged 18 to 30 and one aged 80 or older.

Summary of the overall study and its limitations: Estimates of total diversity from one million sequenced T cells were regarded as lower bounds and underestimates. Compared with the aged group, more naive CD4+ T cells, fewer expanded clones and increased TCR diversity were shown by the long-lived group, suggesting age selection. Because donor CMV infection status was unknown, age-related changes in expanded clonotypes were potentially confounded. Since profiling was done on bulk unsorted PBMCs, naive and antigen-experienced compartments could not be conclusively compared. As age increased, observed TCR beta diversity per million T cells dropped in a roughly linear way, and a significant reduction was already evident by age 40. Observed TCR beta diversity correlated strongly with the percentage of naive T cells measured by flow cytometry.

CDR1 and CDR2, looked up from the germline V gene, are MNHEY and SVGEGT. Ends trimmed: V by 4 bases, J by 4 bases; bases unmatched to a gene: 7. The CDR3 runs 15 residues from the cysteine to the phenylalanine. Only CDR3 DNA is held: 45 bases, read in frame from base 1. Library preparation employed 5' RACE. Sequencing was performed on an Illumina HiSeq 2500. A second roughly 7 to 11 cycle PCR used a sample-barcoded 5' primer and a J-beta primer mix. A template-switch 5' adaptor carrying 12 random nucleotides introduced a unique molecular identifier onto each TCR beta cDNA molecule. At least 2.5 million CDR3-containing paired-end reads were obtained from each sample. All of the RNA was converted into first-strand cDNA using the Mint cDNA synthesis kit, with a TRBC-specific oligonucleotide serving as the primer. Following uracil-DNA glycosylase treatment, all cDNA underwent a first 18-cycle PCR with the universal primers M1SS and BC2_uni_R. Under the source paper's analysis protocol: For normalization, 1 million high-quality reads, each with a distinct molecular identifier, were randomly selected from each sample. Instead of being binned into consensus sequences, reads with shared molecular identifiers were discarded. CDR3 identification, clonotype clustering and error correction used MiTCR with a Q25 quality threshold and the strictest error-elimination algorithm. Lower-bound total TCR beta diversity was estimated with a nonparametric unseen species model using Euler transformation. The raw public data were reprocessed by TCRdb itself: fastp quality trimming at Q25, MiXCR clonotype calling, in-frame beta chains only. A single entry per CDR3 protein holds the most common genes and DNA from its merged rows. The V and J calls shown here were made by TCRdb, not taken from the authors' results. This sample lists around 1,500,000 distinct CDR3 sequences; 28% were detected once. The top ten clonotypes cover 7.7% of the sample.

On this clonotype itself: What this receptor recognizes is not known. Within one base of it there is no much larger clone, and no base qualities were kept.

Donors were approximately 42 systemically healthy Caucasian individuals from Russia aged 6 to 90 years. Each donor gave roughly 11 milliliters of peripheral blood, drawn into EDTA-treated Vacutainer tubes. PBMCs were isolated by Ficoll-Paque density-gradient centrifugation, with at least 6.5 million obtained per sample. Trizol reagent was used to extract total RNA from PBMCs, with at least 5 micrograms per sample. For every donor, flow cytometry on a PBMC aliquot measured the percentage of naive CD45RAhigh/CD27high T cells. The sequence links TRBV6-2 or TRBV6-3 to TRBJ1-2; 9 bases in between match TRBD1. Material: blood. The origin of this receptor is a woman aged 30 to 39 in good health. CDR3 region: CASSSAQGAGYGYTF. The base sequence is TGTGCCAGCAGTTCAGCACAGGGGGCCGGCTATGGCTACACCTTC.